Listed below are T cell receptor beta chains from one sample, sequenced in a study of T cells after yellow fever vaccination. From the 5' RACE reads, TCRdb called clonotypes with MiXCR, one entry per CDR3 protein. This sample has 170,000 or so distinct CDR3 sequences, with 7% to 10% found just once. This specimen was CD8+ T cells sorted from PBMCs, taken 45 days after the yellow fever booster vaccination. These receptors all stem from a man younger than 30 who received the YFV17D yellow fever vaccine. CDR3s include the opening cysteine and the closing phenylalanine or tryptophan. The D gene is left open where the match is weak. Some rows have no size entry. The others give once, few or many, or a class for an expanded clone.

d_gene: .
abundance: few
j_gene: TRBJ1-1
v_gene: TRBV7-3
CDR3nt: TGTGCCAGCAGCTTAGTGTCGGGACTGAACACTGAAGCTTTCTTT
CDR3aa: CASSLVSGLNTEAFF

d_gene: .
abundance: few
j_gene: TRBJ2-1
v_gene: TRBV6-5
CDR3nt: TGTGCCAGCAGTTTGACAGCTACCAATGAGCAGTTCTTC
CDR3aa: CASSLTATNEQFF

d_gene: .
abundance: .
j_gene: TRBJ1-6
v_gene: TRBV20-1
CDR3nt: TGCAGTGCTAGAGATCGTGAGACCAGAAGGACCCTCCACTTT
CDR3aa: CSARDRETRRTLHF

d_gene: .
abundance: .
j_gene: TRBJ2-2
v_gene: TRBV9
CDR3nt: TGTGCCAGCAGCGTGCCGACAGGGAACACCGGGGAGCTGTTTTTT
CDR3aa: CASSVPTGNTGELFF

d_gene: .
abundance: many
j_gene: TRBJ2-4
v_gene: TRBV11-2
CDR3nt: TGTGCCAGCAGCCCCGACGGTGGGCCCAGGTACATTCAGTACTTC
CDR3aa: CASSPDGGPRYIQYF

d_gene: .
abundance: few
j_gene: TRBJ1-5
v_gene: TRBV6-2/TRBV6-3
CDR3nt: TGTGCCAGCTCCGCCGGATTAGGTTCTCAGCCCCAGCATTTT
CDR3aa: CASSAGLGSQPQHF

d_gene: TRBD2
abundance: few
j_gene: TRBJ2-5
v_gene: TRBV15
CDR3nt: TGTGCCACCAGTTCTAGCGGGGGGGGGCAAGAGACCCAGTACTTC
CDR3aa: CATSSSGGGQETQYF

d_gene: TRBD1
abundance: .
j_gene: TRBJ2-7
v_gene: TRBV5-1
CDR3nt: TGCGCCAGCAGTACGGACCGGACAGGGATGTGGTACGAGCAGTACTTC
CDR3aa: CASSTDRTGMWYEQYF

d_gene: TRBD1
abundance: few
j_gene: TRBJ1-2
v_gene: TRBV4-3
CDR3nt: TGCGCCAGCAGCCAGGAGGGACAGGGGGCTTTGGGCTATGGCTACACCTTC
CDR3aa: CASSQEGQGALGYGYTF

d_gene: TRBD1
abundance: many
j_gene: TRBJ1-1
v_gene: TRBV7-9
CDR3nt: TGTGCCAGCAGCCCCGGGACAGCGAACACTGAAGCTTTCTTT
CDR3aa: CASSPGTANTEAFF

d_gene: TRBD2
abundance: few
j_gene: TRBJ2-7
v_gene: TRBV5-6
CDR3nt: TGTGCCAGCAGCTTCCCTAGCGGGGGTCGCGAGCAGTACTTC
CDR3aa: CASSFPSGGREQYF

d_gene: .
abundance: few
j_gene: TRBJ2-5
v_gene: TRBV7-3
CDR3nt: TGTGCCAGCAGCCCGGGACAGGCCGGGAGGGAGACCCAGTACTTC
CDR3aa: CASSPGQAGRETQYF

d_gene: .
abundance: many
j_gene: TRBJ2-5
v_gene: TRBV4-2
CDR3nt: TGTGCCAGCAGCCACCCGCGCGAGACCCAGTACTTC
CDR3aa: CASSHPRETQYF

d_gene: .
abundance: few
j_gene: TRBJ2-2
v_gene: TRBV4-3
CDR3nt: TGCGCCAGCAGCCAAGAGAGGCCCCCAGAGGAGCTGTTTTTT
CDR3aa: CASSQERPPEELFF

d_gene: .
abundance: .
j_gene: TRBJ1-2
v_gene: TRBV7-8
CDR3nt: TGTGCCAGCAGGGGCTCCAGGGTTCGCGGCTACACCTTC
CDR3aa: CASRGSRVRGYTF

d_gene: .
abundance: .
j_gene: TRBJ2-4
v_gene: TRBV20-1
CDR3nt: TGCAGTGCTAGAGATTTCAGGGAAGGGAACATTCAGTACTTC
CDR3aa: CSARDFREGNIQYF

d_gene: TRBD1
abundance: .
j_gene: TRBJ2-7
v_gene: TRBV6-5
CDR3nt: TGTGCCAGCAGCTTAACAGGGGTCCTAACCGAGCAGTACTTC
CDR3aa: CASSLTGVLTEQYF

d_gene: TRBD2
abundance: once
j_gene: TRBJ2-3
v_gene: TRBV6-4
CDR3nt: TGTGCCAGCAGTGAATCTAGCGGGGACACAGATACGCAGTATTTT
CDR3aa: CASSESSGDTDTQYF

d_gene: .
abundance: .
j_gene: TRBJ1-1
v_gene: TRBV14
CDR3nt: TGTGCCAGCAGCCAAACGATTAGGGGATTGAGGAACACTGAAGCTTTCTTT
CDR3aa: CASSQTIRGLRNTEAFF

d_gene: .
abundance: few
j_gene: TRBJ1-2
v_gene: TRBV19
CDR3nt: TGTGCCAGTACCACAGGCTATGGCTACACCTTC
CDR3aa: CASTTGYGYTF

d_gene: .
abundance: few
j_gene: TRBJ2-5
v_gene: TRBV7-9
CDR3nt: TGTGCCAGCAGCTCAGGCATCCGGGAGACCCAGTACTTC
CDR3aa: CASSSGIRETQYF

d_gene: .
abundance: few
j_gene: TRBJ1-1
v_gene: TRBV2
CDR3nt: TGTGCCAGCCATCTATCGGTCACTGAAGCTTTCTTT
CDR3aa: CASHLSVTEAFF

d_gene: .
abundance: few
j_gene: TRBJ1-3
v_gene: TRBV7-8
CDR3nt: TGTGCCAGCAGCTTAGGGAGAGGCTCTGGAAACACCATATATTTT
CDR3aa: CASSLGRGSGNTIYF

d_gene: TRBD1
abundance: many
j_gene: TRBJ2-3
v_gene: TRBV7-9
CDR3nt: TGTGCCAGCAGCTCCTGGACAGGGGGCGAGACAGATACGCAGTATTTT
CDR3aa: CASSSWTGGETDTQYF

d_gene: TRBD1
abundance: .
j_gene: TRBJ1-1
v_gene: TRBV7-6
CDR3nt: TGTGCCAGCAGCTTGGACAGGGAGTACGGTGAAGCTTTCTTT
CDR3aa: CASSLDREYGEAFF

d_gene: .
abundance: many
j_gene: TRBJ2-1
v_gene: TRBV12-3/TRBV12-4
CDR3nt: TGTGCCAGCAGTATGACAGGTGAACAGGGAGTCAATGAGCAGTTCTTC
CDR3aa: CASSMTGEQGVNEQFF

d_gene: .
abundance: .
j_gene: TRBJ2-5
v_gene: TRBV4-1
CDR3nt: TGCGCCAGCAGCCCCCGGGACTTCCAAGAGACCCAGTACTTC
CDR3aa: CASSPRDFQETQYF

d_gene: TRBD2
abundance: few
j_gene: TRBJ2-3
v_gene: TRBV7-3
CDR3nt: TGTGCCAGCAGCGCCTCTAGCGGCTGGTTACCAGATACGCAGTATTTT
CDR3aa: CASSASSGWLPDTQYF

d_gene: TRBD2
abundance: .
j_gene: TRBJ2-3
v_gene: TRBV6-2/TRBV6-3
CDR3nt: TGTGCCAGCAGTTACACCCGAGGACTAGCGGGGGGGCTAAGCACAGATACGCAGTATTTT
CDR3aa: CASSYTRGLAGGLSTDTQYF

d_gene: .
abundance: .
j_gene: TRBJ1-1
v_gene: TRBV12-3/TRBV12-4
CDR3nt: TGTGCCAGCGGCGGGGGGAGGCCGTCAGCTGAAGCTTTCTTT
CDR3aa: CASGGGRPSAEAFF

d_gene: .
abundance: .
j_gene: TRBJ1-1
v_gene: TRBV10-3
CDR3nt: TGTGCCATCAGTGAGTCAGGGGCCAACACTGAAGCTTTCTTT
CDR3aa: CAISESGANTEAFF

d_gene: TRBD1
abundance: few
j_gene: TRBJ1-1
v_gene: TRBV4-1
CDR3nt: TGCGCCAGTACGACAGGGGGCGGGCTGGGATCTGAAGCTTTCTTT
CDR3aa: CASTTGGGLGSEAFF

d_gene: .
abundance: many
j_gene: TRBJ1-2
v_gene: TRBV28
CDR3nt: TGTGCCAGCAGTTTACCCGCCTGGCAGGAAGGCTACACCTTC
CDR3aa: CASSLPAWQEGYTF

d_gene: .
abundance: few
j_gene: TRBJ1-2
v_gene: TRBV5-1
CDR3nt: TGCGCCAGCAGCGACGCGGGACTTTTGGCGGGCTACACCTTC
CDR3aa: CASSDAGLLAGYTF

d_gene: TRBD2
abundance: .
j_gene: TRBJ2-1
v_gene: TRBV6-1
CDR3nt: TGTGCCACCACTCGGACTAGCGGCTCACCAACCTACAATGAGCAGTTCTTC
CDR3aa: CATTRTSGSPTYNEQFF

d_gene: .
abundance: .
j_gene: TRBJ1-5
v_gene: TRBV6-5
CDR3nt: TGTGCCAGCAGTTACTCGCCCACATATAGCAATCAGCCCCAGCATTTT
CDR3aa: CASSYSPTYSNQPQHF

d_gene: TRBD1
abundance: few
j_gene: TRBJ2-3
v_gene: TRBV29-1
CDR3nt: TGCAGCGACCTCACAGGGGGCAAGGATACGCAGTATTTT
CDR3aa: CSDLTGGKDTQYF

d_gene: .
abundance: .
j_gene: TRBJ2-1
v_gene: TRBV14
CDR3nt: TGTGCCAGCAGCCAAGAAATGGGGAGGCCTTTGGATGAGCAGTTCTTC
CDR3aa: CASSQEMGRPLDEQFF

d_gene: TRBD1
abundance: .
j_gene: TRBJ2-3
v_gene: TRBV12-3/TRBV12-4
CDR3nt: TGTGCCAGCAGAGACAGGGGGCGCGGGACAGATACGCAGTATTTT
CDR3aa: CASRDRGRGTDTQYF

d_gene: .
abundance: .
j_gene: TRBJ1-5
v_gene: TRBV7-8
CDR3nt: TGTGCCAGCAGCTTCAGCAAAAATCAGCCCCAGCATTTT
CDR3aa: CASSFSKNQPQHF

d_gene: .
abundance: few
j_gene: TRBJ2-3
v_gene: TRBV7-9
CDR3nt: TGTGCCAGCAGCCTCCACGGGGGAGGGAACAGGGGAGATACGCAGTATTTT
CDR3aa: CASSLHGGGNRGDTQYF

d_gene: TRBD2
abundance: .
j_gene: TRBJ2-5
v_gene: TRBV6-2/TRBV6-3
CDR3nt: TGTGCCAGCAGCCCCACTAGCGGGGGGATTACCATGGCCCAGTACTTC
CDR3aa: CASSPTSGGITMAQYF

d_gene: .
abundance: .
j_gene: TRBJ1-1
v_gene: TRBV4-3
CDR3nt: TGCGCCAGCAGCCAAGAAGGGGGAGGGTGGACTGAAGCTTTCTTT
CDR3aa: CASSQEGGGWTEAFF

d_gene: .
abundance: .
j_gene: TRBJ2-4
v_gene: TRBV6-2/TRBV6-3
CDR3nt: TGTGCCAGCAGTTACTCAAATACCTATAACATTCAGTACTTC
CDR3aa: CASSYSNTYNIQYF

d_gene: .
abundance: many
j_gene: TRBJ1-5
v_gene: TRBV24-1
CDR3nt: TGTGCCACCAGTGATGTTGGGGCTAATCAGCCCCAGCATTTT
CDR3aa: CATSDVGANQPQHF

d_gene: .
abundance: many
j_gene: TRBJ2-3
v_gene: TRBV6-6
CDR3nt: TGTGCCAGCAGTTCCATTTCTGGAGATACGCAGTATTTT
CDR3aa: CASSSISGDTQYF

d_gene: .
abundance: .
j_gene: TRBJ2-4
v_gene: TRBV7-6
CDR3nt: TGTGCCAGCAGCCTTGATCTGCCCCAGGGGGCCAAAAACATTCAGTACTTC
CDR3aa: CASSLDLPQGAKNIQYF

d_gene: TRBD1
abundance: many
j_gene: TRBJ2-2
v_gene: TRBV6-5
CDR3nt: TGTGCCAGCAGTCGCGACAGGGGGACGAACACCGGGGAGCTGTTTTTT
CDR3aa: CASSRDRGTNTGELFF

d_gene: TRBD2
abundance: .
j_gene: TRBJ2-1
v_gene: TRBV20-1
CDR3nt: TGCAGTGCGTCCCGAACTAGCGGGGGGTTCTACAGCTCCTACAATGAGCAGTTCTTC
CDR3aa: CSASRTSGGFYSSYNEQFF

d_gene: .
abundance: few
j_gene: TRBJ1-1
v_gene: TRBV7-9
CDR3nt: TGTGCCAGCAGCAGTGTAACAGGTTCCACTGAAGCTTTCTTT
CDR3aa: CASSSVTGSTEAFF

d_gene: .
abundance: few
j_gene: TRBJ2-7
v_gene: TRBV20-1
CDR3nt: TGCAGTGCTAGGTTTAAGGGCCCTCCCTACGAGCAGTACTTC
CDR3aa: CSARFKGPPYEQYF